What follows are 13 T cell receptor beta chains derived from one specimen sequenced in a study of cytomegalovirus exposure and HLA in healthy donors. PCR used 60 Vbeta primers and 13 Jbeta primers. Clones were read by immunoSEQ multiplex PCR, and TCRdb kept only the in-frame ones, dropping some. The sample contains about 160,000 clones, roughly 80% of which appear only once. Sequencing input: PBMCs. These receptor sequences come from a woman under 40 in good health and CMV-seropositive.

The chain has TRBV11-2 and TRBJ1-4, with 8 bases matching TRBD1. Germline V gene sequence: CDR1 SGHAT, CDR2 FQNNGV. CDR3 length: 18 amino acids. Losses at the gene ends were 4 bases for V and 3 bases for J; bases not matched to a gene: 13. CDR3 DNA: TGTGCCAGCAGCTCTCTTTACAGGGGGGCCAAGTCTAATGAAAAACTGTTTTTT. This codes for CASSSLYRGAKSNEKLFF.

This clone was recorded once. This chain uses TRBV7-9 with TRBJ2-3; 13 bases are a match to TRBD2. The J segment lost 3 bases and the V segment lost 4 bases, leaving 10 bases of the junction unmatched. The CDR3 is 18 residues long. The germline V gene has CDR1 SEHNR and CDR2 FQNEAQ (reference sequence). CDR3 nucleotides: TGTGCCAGCAGCTCACTAGCGGGGGGGCTTAATGATACAGATACGCAGTATTTT. Its translation: CASSSLAGGLNDTDTQYF.

The CDR3 bases are TGTGCCAGCAGCTTGGGCCAGGGCCCCCTGCGACTGTTTTTT. Translating gives CASSLGQGPLRLFF. The chain joins TRBV5-6 to TRBJ1-4; D might be TRBD1 (5 bases). Germline assignment: CDR1 SGHDT and CDR2 YYEEEE. The CDR3 runs 14 residues. Between the trimmed V and J ends, which lost 0 bases and 13 bases, there was a span of 16 bases.

This clone is a singleton in its sample. The chain is built from TRBV6-6 and TRBJ2-7; 7 bases align to TRBD1. This CDR3 has 15 amino acids. With V trimmed by 0 bases and J by 0 bases, 2 bases remained unmatched. The germline CDR1 and CDR2 sequences are MNHNY and SVGAGI (reference sequence). The CDR3 coding sequence is TGTGCCAGCAGTTACTCGGGACAGCCCTCCTACGAGCAGTACTTC. The encoded protein is CASSYSGQPSYEQYF.

In this sample, this clone turned up a few times. This chain connects TRBV5-4 to TRBJ1-1; D unclear. The CDR3 is made up of 15 amino acids. Deletions cut 4 bases from V and 2 bases from J, with 15 bases between. Germline lookup yields CDR1 SGHNT and CDR2 YYREEE (reference sequence). DNA for the CDR3: TGTGCCAGCAGCGCGGCGGTTGACTTCAACACTGAAGCTTTCTTT. Translation: CASSAAVDFNTEAFF.

The CDR3 bases are TGTGCCAGCAGCGGAATAGGGGGCGGAGAGCAGTACTTC. Encoded protein: CASSGIGGGEQYF. The chain employs TRBV6-1 and TRBJ2-7, with TRBD1 identical over 7 bases. Germline V gene lookup returns CDR1 MNHNS and CDR2 SASEGT. The V gene end was trimmed by 6 bases and the J gene end by 7 bases; junction bases not matched to a gene: 9. CDR3 length: 13 residues.

This chain uses TRBV7-2 with TRBJ2-7; tentative D call: TRBD2 (6 bases). The CDR3 spans 15 residues. Germline CDR1 and CDR2: SGHTA and FQGNSA. Deletions cut 4 bases from V and 3 bases from J, with 16 bases between. DNA of the CDR3: TGTGCCAGCAGCTCGACCTTAGCGGAGTTCTACGAGCAGTACTTC. This gives the protein CASSSTLAEFYEQYF.

CDR3 protein: CASSLGSGGELFF. In nucleotides, the CDR3 is TGTGCCAGCAGCTTAGGCTCGGGAGGGGAGCTGTTTTTT. V is TRBV7-3 and J is TRBJ2-2, with a possible D match to TRBD2 (5 bases). The CDR3 runs to 13 residues. The ends were cut back, 2 bases at V and 8 bases at J, with 9 bases in the middle. CDR1 and CDR2 from the germline V gene are SGHTA and FQGTGA.

The V gene is TRBV20-1, the J gene TRBJ1-2; D possibly corresponds to TRBD1 (6 bases). Germline lookup yields CDR1 DFQATT and CDR2 SNEGSKA (reference sequence). Trimming removed 5 bases from V and 8 bases from J, with 12 bases in between. The CDR3 covers 11 residues. Written as DNA, the CDR3 is TGCAGTGCTCCCCGACAGGACGGCTACACCTTC. Its protein is CSAPRQDGYTF.

The chain has TRBV9 and TRBJ1-2; possibly TRBD1 for D (5 bases). The V end lost 4 bases, the J end lost 5 bases, and 18 bases lay between the germline ends. The length of the CDR3 is 15 residues. Germline-derived CDR1 and CDR2 are SGDLS and YYNGEE. The CDR3 DNA reads TGTGCCAGCAGCCCTATTATGACAGCGCTATATGGCTACACCTTC. Protein: CASSPIMTALYGYTF.

The V gene is TRBV18, the J gene TRBJ2-3, with TRBD2 matching 10 bases. This CDR3 contains 19 residues. Looked up from germline, CDR1 is KGHSH and CDR2 is LQKENI. Losses at the gene ends were 3 bases for V and 2 bases for J; bases not matched to a gene: 14. CDR3 in amino acids: CASSPTILSLAGFTDTQYF. The CDR3 nucleotides read TGTGCCAGCTCACCTACCATCCTCTCACTAGCGGGGTTCACAGATACGCAGTATTTT.

The chain has TRBV18 and TRBJ2-3; tentative D call: TRBD1 (5 bases). Germline V lookup: CDR1 KGHSH, CDR2 LQKENI. The CDR3 length is 17 residues. Deletions cut 2 bases from V and 2 bases from J, with 17 bases between. CDR3 in DNA: TGTGCCAGCTCACCATTTGCCGGACAATTATTCACAGATACGCAGTATTTT. Translation gives CASSPFAGQLFTDTQYF.

The gene calls are TRBV28 and TRBJ2-3; D possibly corresponds to TRBD2 (6 bases). The CDR3 is 14 residues long. Trimming shortened V by 5 bases and J by 3 bases, and 12 bases separated the two germline ends. Germline CDR1 is MDHEN and CDR2 is SYDVKM. The CDR3, as DNA: TGTGCCAGCAGTCAAACTGGAGGGACAGATACGCAGTATTTT. It translates to CASSQTGGTDTQYF.